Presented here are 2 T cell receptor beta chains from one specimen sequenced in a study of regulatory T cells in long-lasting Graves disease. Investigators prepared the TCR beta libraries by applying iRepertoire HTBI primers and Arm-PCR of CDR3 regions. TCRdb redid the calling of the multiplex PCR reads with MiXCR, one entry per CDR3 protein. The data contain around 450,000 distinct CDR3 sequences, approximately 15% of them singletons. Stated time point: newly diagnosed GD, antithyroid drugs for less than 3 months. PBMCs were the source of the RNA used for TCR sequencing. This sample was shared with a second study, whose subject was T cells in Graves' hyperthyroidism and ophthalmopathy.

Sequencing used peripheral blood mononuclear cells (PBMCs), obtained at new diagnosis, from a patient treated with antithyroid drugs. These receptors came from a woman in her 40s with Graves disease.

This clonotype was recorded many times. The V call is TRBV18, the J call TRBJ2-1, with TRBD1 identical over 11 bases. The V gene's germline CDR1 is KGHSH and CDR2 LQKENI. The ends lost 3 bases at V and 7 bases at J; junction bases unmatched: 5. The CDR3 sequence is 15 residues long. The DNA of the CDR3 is TGTGCCAGCTCACCGACCGGGACAGGGGGAAATGAGCAGTTCTTC. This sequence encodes CASSPTGTGGNEQFF. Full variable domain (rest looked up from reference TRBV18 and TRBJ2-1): NAGVMQNPRHLVRRRGQEARLRCSPMKGHSHVYWYRQLPEEGLKFMVYLQKENIIDESGMPKERFSAEFPKEGPSILRIQQVVRGDSAAYFCASSPTGTGGNEQFFGPGTRLTVL.

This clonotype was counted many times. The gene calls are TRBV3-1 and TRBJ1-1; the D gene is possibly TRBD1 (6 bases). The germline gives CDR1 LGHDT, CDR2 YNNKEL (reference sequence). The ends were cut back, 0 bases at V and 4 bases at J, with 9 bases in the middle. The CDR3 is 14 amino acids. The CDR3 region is CASSQDGQSTEAFF. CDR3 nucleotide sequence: TGTGCCAGCAGCCAAGACGGACAGAGCACTGAAGCTTTCTTT.